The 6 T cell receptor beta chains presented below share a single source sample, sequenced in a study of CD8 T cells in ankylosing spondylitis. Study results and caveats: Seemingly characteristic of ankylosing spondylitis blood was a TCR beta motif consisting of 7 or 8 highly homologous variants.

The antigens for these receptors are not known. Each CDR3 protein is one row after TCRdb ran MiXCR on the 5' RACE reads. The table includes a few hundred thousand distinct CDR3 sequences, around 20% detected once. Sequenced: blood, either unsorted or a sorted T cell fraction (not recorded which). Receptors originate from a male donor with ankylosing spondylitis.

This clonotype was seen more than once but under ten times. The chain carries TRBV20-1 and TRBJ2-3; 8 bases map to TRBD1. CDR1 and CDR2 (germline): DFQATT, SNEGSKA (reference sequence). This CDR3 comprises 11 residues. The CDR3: CSGGLTDTQYF. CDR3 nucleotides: TGCTCAGGGGGCCTCACAGATACGCAGTATTTT.

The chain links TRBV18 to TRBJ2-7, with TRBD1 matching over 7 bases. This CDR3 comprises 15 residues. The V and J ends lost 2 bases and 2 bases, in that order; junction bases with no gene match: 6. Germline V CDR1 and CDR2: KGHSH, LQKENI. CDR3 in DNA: TGTGCCAGCTCACCAGCCGGGACAGTGACCTACGAGCAGTACTTC. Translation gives CASSPAGTVTYEQYF.

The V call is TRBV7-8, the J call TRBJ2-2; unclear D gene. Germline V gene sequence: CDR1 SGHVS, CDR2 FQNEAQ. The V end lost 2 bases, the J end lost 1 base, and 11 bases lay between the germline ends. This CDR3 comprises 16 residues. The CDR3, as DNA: TGTGCCAGCAGCTTAACGGTTGTGCGGAACACCGGGGAGCTGTTTTTT. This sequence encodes CASSLTVVRNTGELFF.

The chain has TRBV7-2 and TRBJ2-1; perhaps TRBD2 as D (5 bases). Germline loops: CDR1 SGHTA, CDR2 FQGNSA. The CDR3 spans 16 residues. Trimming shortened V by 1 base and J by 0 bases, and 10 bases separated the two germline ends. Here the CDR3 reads CASSLDGVSSYNEQFF. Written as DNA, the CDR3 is TGTGCCAGCAGCTTAGACGGGGTTAGCTCCTACAATGAGCAGTTCTTC.

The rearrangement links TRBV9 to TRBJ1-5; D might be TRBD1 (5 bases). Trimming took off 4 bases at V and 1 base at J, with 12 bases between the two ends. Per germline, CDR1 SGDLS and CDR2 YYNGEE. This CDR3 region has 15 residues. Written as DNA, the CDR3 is TGTGCCAGCAGCCAGAGGGAGGGGAGCAATCAGCCCCAGCATTTT. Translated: CASSQREGSNQPQHF.

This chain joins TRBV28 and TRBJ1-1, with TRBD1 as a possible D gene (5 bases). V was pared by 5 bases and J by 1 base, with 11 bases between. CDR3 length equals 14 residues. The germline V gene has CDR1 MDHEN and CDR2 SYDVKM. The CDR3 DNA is TGTGCCAGCAGTACCGGGACGGCGAACACTGAAGCTTTCTTT. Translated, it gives CASSTGTANTEAFF.